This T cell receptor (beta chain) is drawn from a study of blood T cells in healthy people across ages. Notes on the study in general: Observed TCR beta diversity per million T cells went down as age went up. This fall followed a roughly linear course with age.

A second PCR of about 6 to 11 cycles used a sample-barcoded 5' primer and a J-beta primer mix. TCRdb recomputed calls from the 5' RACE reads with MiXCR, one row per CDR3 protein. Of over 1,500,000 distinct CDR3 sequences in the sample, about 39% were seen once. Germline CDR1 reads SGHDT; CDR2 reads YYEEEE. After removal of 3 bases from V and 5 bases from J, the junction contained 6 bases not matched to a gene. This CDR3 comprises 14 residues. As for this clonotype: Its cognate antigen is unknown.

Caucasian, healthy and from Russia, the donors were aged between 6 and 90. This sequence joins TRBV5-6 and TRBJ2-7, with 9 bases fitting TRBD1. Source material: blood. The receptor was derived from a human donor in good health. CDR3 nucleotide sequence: TGTGCCAGCAGCTGGGACTACAGGGGGCACGAGCAGTACTTC. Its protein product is CASSWDYRGHEQYF.